In its sample, the clone carrying this TCR beta chain was seen a few times. Antigen specificity is unknown. The sample is drawn from a study of cytomegalovirus exposure and HLA in healthy donors. Study information: The study placed about four fifths of its 350 to 450 genotyped donors in the Caucasian-associated ancestry cluster.

This PCR relied on a set of 60 Vbeta primers and 13 Jbeta primers. Clones were sequenced by immunoSEQ multiplex PCR, and TCRdb holds only the in-frame ones, with some missing. This sample has roughly 100,000 clones; around 75% occur once, and the top ten carry 9.5% to 12%. Study findings and constraints: Earlier analysis yielded a pattern in which most TCR beta V segments were productive about 90% or about 30% of the time.

Trimming pared 7 bases from V and 2 bases from J, leaving 15 bases between. The CDR3 extends over 13 amino acids. CDR1 is GTSNPN and CDR2 is SVGIG in the germline V gene (reference sequence). V usage is TRBV30 and J usage is TRBJ2-7, with D possibly matching TRBD1 (6 bases). The receptor's source is a man aged 18 to 29 in good health and CMV-seropositive. Sequencing used PBMCs. DNA for the CDR3: TGTGCCTCAACAGGGTCGGGAACCTACGAGCAGTACTTC. Its protein is CASTGSGTYEQYF.